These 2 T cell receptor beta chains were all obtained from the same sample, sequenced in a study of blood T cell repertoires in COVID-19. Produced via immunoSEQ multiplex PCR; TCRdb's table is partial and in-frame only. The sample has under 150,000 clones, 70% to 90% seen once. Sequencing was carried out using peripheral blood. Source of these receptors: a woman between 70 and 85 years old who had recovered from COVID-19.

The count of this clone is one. This CDR3 reads CASRCAGTGAYNEQFF. For the CDR3, the DNA is TGTGCAAGTCGCTGCGCCGGGACAGGGGCGTACAATGAGCAGTTCTTC. The chain joins TRBV12-2 to TRBJ2-1; TRBD1, the table's D call, lacks a check against the DNA. TRBV12-2 is a pseudogene locus. The CDR3 runs 16 residues.

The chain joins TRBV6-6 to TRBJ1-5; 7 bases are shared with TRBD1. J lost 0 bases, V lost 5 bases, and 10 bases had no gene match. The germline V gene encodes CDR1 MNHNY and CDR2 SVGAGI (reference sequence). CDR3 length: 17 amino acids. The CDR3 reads CASSPQTGRNSNQPQHF. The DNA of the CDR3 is TGTGCCAGCAGTCCTCAGACAGGGCGGAATAGCAATCAGCCCCAGCATTTT.